Described below is a single T cell receptor (beta chain) sequence and its context. Its specificity is not known. Researchers generated TCR beta cDNA from approximately 500 ng of total RNA, relying on a constant-region primer. Three nested multiplex PCR rounds, a slightly modified ARM-PCR method, built the TCR beta libraries. Primers for the first two PCR rounds were TRBV1-TRBV30 forward primers and a C-beta reverse primer (roughly 10 cycles per round). TCRdb re-analysed the multiplex PCR reads in MiXCR, keeping a single row per CDR3 protein. Of 99,000 or so distinct CDR3 sequences listed, 69% are singletons. The record originates from a study of tumor-infiltrating lymphocytes in primary liver carcinoma. Study-level results: Tumor tissue displayed a significantly greater top-250-clone fraction than blood (p = 0.039).

Unsorted bulk tissue (about 18-30 mg) underwent RNA and DNA co-extraction. There were five separate regions sampled from each tumor. There were over 85% viable tumor cells in every single sample of tumor. The V gene's germline CDR1 is SEHNR and CDR2 FQNEAQ (reference sequence). J lost 13 bases, V lost 4 bases, and 19 bases had no gene match. The CDR3 loop spans 16 amino acids. The sample taken for sequencing was liver tumor tissue from sampling region 5. Stated subset: tumor region T5, tumor centre. The clonotype originates from a woman in her sixties with primary liver carcinoma and hepatitis B virus infection. V and J are TRBV7-9 and TRBJ2-1; 7 bases agree with TRBD2. DNA of the CDR3: TGTGCCAGCAGCTCCAAAAGGACTAGTCAGGGCAGTGATCAGTTCTTC. Amino acids: CASSSKRTSQGSDQFF.